The 25 T cell receptor beta chains presented below share a single source sample, sequenced in a study of technical replicates of blood from a handful of donors (dated by TCRdb to about 2017). Library construction relied on the immunoSEQ multiplex PCR assay. Imported from immuneACCESS, the table was reduced by TCRdb to in-frame sequences with V and J called. These copies leave out some clones; in studies compared against another copy, an unresolved V gene accounts for under half, and the cause of the remainder is not known. The sample yields 95,000 to 100,000 clones; 95% were counted once. The leading ten clones occupy 0.23% of the sample. The sequencing sample was made of T cells isolated from PBMCs. The receptors stem from a human donor in good health.

The chain couples TRBV2 to TRBJ2-3; TRBD2 matches 9 bases. Per germline, CDR1 SNHLY and CDR2 FYNNEI. This CDR3 spans 17 amino acids. With V trimmed by 1 base and J by 6 bases, 11 bases remained unmatched. CDR3 DNA: TGTGCCAGCAGTGAAGGTCGCCGACTAGCGGCGGGGGATACGCAGTATTTT. Its translation is CASSEGRRLAAGDTQYF.

The chain joins TRBV6-6 to TRBJ2-7; tentative D call: TRBD2 (7 bases). Trimming left V 2 bases short and J 5 bases short, with 16 bases between. Germline loops: CDR1 MNHNY, CDR2 SVGAGI (reference sequence). The CDR3 length is 15 residues. CDR3 in DNA: TGTGCCAGCAGTTACGGGGGGCGGCTAGCGGACGAGCAGTACTTC. This codes for CASSYGGRLADEQYF.

The table lists this clone with a count of one. Written as DNA, the CDR3 is TGTGCCAGCAGCTCCCTGAGCTCCTACGAGCAGTACTTC. This encodes CASSSLSSYEQYF. V and J are TRBV28 and TRBJ2-7; D is unclear. The CDR3 extends over 13 amino acids. Per the germline V gene, CDR1 is MDHEN and CDR2 is SYDVKM. V lost 6 bases and J lost 0, with 9 bases in between.

The count of this clone is one. The rearrangement links TRBV9 to TRBJ2-3, with no clear D. Germline CDR1 is SGDLS and CDR2 is YYNGEE. The length of the CDR3 is 13 residues. V gave up 0 bases and J gave up 9 bases, with 11 bases separating them. This CDR3 is CASSVDGPQTQYF. CDR3 DNA: TGTGCCAGCAGCGTAGACGGCCCACAGACGCAGTATTTT.

This chain links TRBV11-2 with TRBJ1-1; D is unclear. Per the germline V gene, CDR1 is SGHAT and CDR2 is FQNNGV. The V end was cut by 4 bases, the J end by 4 bases, with 10 bases between. The length of the CDR3 is 13 residues. CDR3 sequence (DNA): TGTGCCAGCAGCTCCCTGGGCAGCACTGAAGCTTTCTTT. Translated: CASSSLGSTEAFF.

The rearrangement links TRBV18 to TRBJ2-1; TRBD2 matches at 8 bases. From germline, CDR1 is KGHSH and CDR2 LQKENI. V was pared by 4 bases and J by 8 bases, with 10 bases of the junction left unmatched. The CDR3 totals 15 residues. The CDR3 protein is CASSRVAGSADEQFF. DNA for the CDR3: TGTGCCAGCTCACGAGTAGCGGGGTCCGCGGATGAGCAGTTCTTC.

This clone has a single count. The genes are TRBV7-6 and TRBJ1-4; D is undetermined. Germline V gene lookup returns CDR1 SGHVS and CDR2 FNYEAQ. V lost 5 bases to trimming and J lost 8 bases, with 9 bases between them. CDR3 size: 12 residues. The CDR3 coding sequence is TGTGCCAGCAGCCCCGGGTCGGAAAAACTGTTTTTT. It yields the protein CASSPGSEKLFF. Using reference TRBV7-6 and TRBJ1-4 for the parts outside the CDR3, the full variable domain is GAGVSQSPRYKVTKRGQDVALRCDPISGHVSLYWYRQALGQGPEFLTYFNYEAQQDKSGLPNDRFSAERPEGSISTLTIQRTEQRDSAMYRCASSPGSEKLFFGSGTQLSVL.

The chain uses TRBV4-2 and TRBJ2-5; D ambiguous. In germline, CDR1 is LGHNA, CDR2 YNFKEQ. The CDR3 sequence is 14 residues long. V was trimmed by 7 bases and J by 5 bases, leaving 17 bases between them. For the CDR3, the DNA is TGTGCCAGCAAACCCAACAATGAATGGGAGACCCAGTACTTC. Translated, it gives CASKPNNEWETQYF.

The J gene is TRBJ2-1, the V gene TRBV10-3; a possible D gene is TRBD1 (5 bases). This CDR3 contains 15 residues. Germline V gives CDR1 ENHRY, CDR2 SYGVKD. V shed 2 bases and J shed 1 base, with 9 bases lying between them. The DNA for the CDR3 is TGTGCCATCAGTGAGCCCCAGGGATCCTACAATGAGCAGTTCTTC. This encodes CAISEPQGSYNEQFF.

This clone was counted once. The chain is built from TRBV7-9 and TRBJ2-3, with 13 bases matching TRBD2. Germline CDR1 SEHNR, CDR2 FQNEAQ (reference sequence). Losses at the gene ends were 6 bases for V and 6 bases for J; bases not matched to a gene: 15. CDR3 size: 18 residues. CDR3 sequence: CASRNLRLLAGGPDTQYF. In DNA, the CDR3 is TGTGCCAGCAGAAACCTCCGACTACTAGCGGGAGGGCCGGATACGCAGTATTTT.

This chain joins TRBV2 and TRBJ1-5; tentative D call: TRBD1 (5 bases). V shed 4 bases and J shed 4 bases, with 17 bases lying between them. Germline V gene sequence: CDR1 SNHLY, CDR2 FYNNEI. The CDR3 has 16 residues. The CDR3 protein is CASSGAGRRSNQPQHF. The CDR3 bases are TGTGCCAGCAGTGGTGCAGGGAGGCGTAGTAATCAGCCCCAGCATTTT.

This clone was found once. The chain uses TRBV18 and TRBJ1-1; no definite D call. The CDR3 totals 15 residues. Trimming took off 3 bases at V and 1 base at J, with 12 bases between the two ends. Germline CDR1 and CDR2: KGHSH and LQKENI. The CDR3 region is CASSPTPEPNTEAFF. Written as DNA, the CDR3 is TGTGCCAGCTCACCCACCCCTGAGCCGAACACTGAAGCTTTCTTT.

The chain carries TRBV5-1 and TRBJ2-1, with TRBD2 identical over 14 bases. CDR3 size: 15 residues. Germline V gene lookup returns CDR1 SGHRS and CDR2 YFSETQ. V was pared by 5 bases and J by 10 bases, with 8 bases of the junction left unmatched. This CDR3 reads CASRGGLAGVNEQFF. The CDR3 coding sequence is TGCGCCAGCAGGGGGGGACTAGCGGGAGTGAACGAGCAGTTCTTC. The full variable domain, with the rest looked up from reference TRBV5-1 and TRBJ2-1, is KAGVTQTPRYLIKTRGQQVTLSCSPISGHRSVSWYQQTPGQGLQFLFEYFSETQRNKGNFPGRFSGRQFSNSRSEMNVSTLELGDSALYLCASRGGLAGVNEQFFGPGTRLTVL.

The chain has TRBV6-1 and TRBJ2-1, with a tentative D call TRBD2 (6 bases). Germline CDR1 is MNHNS and CDR2 is SASEGT. The CDR3 sequence is 14 residues long. V shed 5 bases and J shed 4 bases, with 12 bases lying between them. The CDR3 is CASSRRDFYNEQFF. The DNA of the CDR3 is TGTGCCAGCAGTAGACGGGACTTTTACAATGAGCAGTTCTTC.

This clone was seen just once. The J gene is TRBJ2-1, the V gene TRBV6-5; 7 nucleotides agree with TRBD1. Germline lookup yields CDR1 MNHEY and CDR2 SVGAGI. Trimming at V came to 5 bases and at J to 3 bases, leaving 4 bases not matched to a gene. The CDR3 is 14 residues long. CDR3 in amino acids: CASSRQGVYNEQFF. CDR3 sequence (DNA): TGTGCCAGCAGTCGACAGGGCGTCTACAATGAGCAGTTCTTC.

The chain carries TRBV5-6 and TRBJ1-1, with 10 positions matching TRBD1. This CDR3 comprises 15 residues. Germline CDR1 reads SGHDT; CDR2 reads YYEEEE. The V gene end was trimmed by 2 bases and the J gene end by 4 bases; junction bases not matched to a gene: 5. The DNA of the CDR3 is TGTGCCAGCAGCTTCCCGACAGGGGGCCCCACTGAAGCTTTCTTT. It is translated as CASSFPTGGPTEAFF.

The CDR3: CAWGQGAEAFF. CDR3 DNA: TGTGCCTGGGGACAGGGGGCTGAAGCTTTCTTT. J is TRBJ1-1 and V is TRBV30; 10 nucleotides agree with TRBD1. J lost 6 bases, V lost 5 bases, and 0 bases had no gene match. Germline CDR1 GTSNPN, CDR2 SVGIG (reference sequence). The CDR3 contains 11 residues.

The CDR3 loop is CASSLATATTRNYGYTF. The CDR3 nucleotides read TGTGCCAGCAGCTTAGCGACGGCTACGACAAGAAACTATGGCTACACCTTC. The chain links TRBV11-3 to TRBJ1-2; D remains unclear. This CDR3 region has 17 residues. Germline V CDR1 and CDR2: SGHNT, YENEEA. Trimming pared 1 base from V and 2 bases from J, leaving 17 bases between. The whole variable domain, filled in from reference TRBV11-3 and TRBJ1-2, reads EAGVVQSPRYKIIEKKQPVAFWCNPISGHNTLYWYLQNLGQGPELLIRYENEEAVDDSQLPKDRFSAERLKGVDSTLKIQPAELGDSAVYLCASSLATATTRNYGYTFGSGTRLTVV.

This clone appeared a single time. The rearrangement links TRBV29-1 to TRBJ2-1, with 15 positions matching TRBD2. Germline V gene lookup returns CDR1 SQVTM and CDR2 ANQGSEA. This CDR3 has 17 residues. The V and J ends lost 7 bases and 6 bases, in that order; junction bases with no gene match: 13. The CDR3 reads CSGVGLAGGPFINEQFF. CDR3 nucleotides: TGCAGCGGGGTAGGACTAGCGGGAGGGCCTTTCATCAATGAGCAGTTCTTC.

V gene TRBV29-1 combines with J gene TRBJ2-2; the match to TRBD1 covers 9 bases. Germline values: CDR1 SQVTM, CDR2 ANQGSEA. The CDR3 extends over 13 amino acids. Germline trimming cut 4 bases from V and 7 bases from J; bases unmatched to any gene: 4. CDR3 amino acids: CSVVRTGDGELFF. DNA for the CDR3: TGCAGCGTTGTGCGGACAGGGGACGGGGAGCTGTTTTTT.

This chain connects TRBV5-6 to TRBJ2-7; 11 positions match TRBD2. The CDR3 has 17 amino acids. Germline CDR1 and CDR2: SGHDT and YYEEEE. The junction had 10 bases not matched to a gene; V was cut back by 0 bases and J by 5 bases. For the CDR3, the DNA is TGTGCCAGCAGCTTGGCCGTTTCTAGCGGGGGGCTTAACGAGCAGTACTTC. Its protein is CASSLAVSSGGLNEQYF.

This clone appeared a single time. This sequence joins TRBV2 and TRBJ1-2; perhaps TRBD1 as D (6 bases). The germline gives CDR1 SNHLY, CDR2 FYNNEI. V lost 7 bases and J lost 5, with 26 bases in between. The CDR3 is 17 residues long. The CDR3 region is CASKELSGSYRAYGYTF. The CDR3 DNA reads as TGTGCCAGCAAGGAACTTAGTGGTAGTTACAGGGCGTATGGCTACACCTTC.

Concerning this clone itself: Other DNA sequences in this sample translate to the same CDR3. The chain uses TRBV27 and TRBJ1-1; maybe TRBD1 (6 bases). Trimming left V 5 bases short and J 1 base short, with 8 bases between. The CDR3 runs 13 residues. Looked up from germline, CDR1 is MNHEY and CDR2 is SMNVEV (reference sequence). The CDR3 here is CASSLQGNTEAFF. The CDR3 DNA follows: TGTGCCAGCAGTCTACAGGGGAACACTGAAGCTTTCTTT.

This chain links TRBV9 with TRBJ2-3, with 7 bases fitting TRBD2. J lost 1 base, V lost 3 bases, and 11 bases had no gene match. The CDR3 runs 17 residues. Germline V gene sequence: CDR1 SGDLS, CDR2 YYNGEE. The CDR3 DNA reads as TGTGCCAGCAGCGACCCTCTTAGCGGGCTACGCACAGATACGCAGTATTTT. It translates to CASSDPLSGLRTDTQYF.

This clone appeared a single time. The chain combines TRBV28 with TRBJ1-2; tentative D call: TRBD1 (5 bases). The germline V and J ends were trimmed by 2 bases and 3 bases, with 13 bases remaining between them. Germline CDR1 is MDHEN and CDR2 is SYDVKM. CDR3 length: 15 amino acids. The CDR3 region is CASSLGQGTYYGYTF. Written as DNA, the CDR3 is TGTGCCAGCAGTTTAGGGCAGGGTACCTACTATGGCTACACCTTC.